This passage covers 13 T cell receptor beta chains from one sample sequenced in a study of T cell repertoires in cytomegalovirus infection. TCRdb itself ran the reads through MiXCR, one entry per CDR3 protein. This table has around 99,000 distinct CDR3 sequences, roughly 30% appearing once. Their recognized antigens are unknown. The source material was CD8+ T cells from cultured PBMCs, sampled from culture after CMV antigen stimulation. These receptors were obtained from a human donor in good health (CMV status not recorded). Some clones in this sample may be carry-over from other donors' samples.

V is TRBV19 and J is TRBJ2-7, with D tentatively TRBD1 or TRBD2 (6 bases each). Germline CDR1 and CDR2: LNHDA and SQIVND (reference sequence). CDR3 length equals 14 residues. V dropped 7 bases and J dropped 4 bases, with 17 bases sitting between them. CDR3 coding DNA: TGTGCCAGTACCCCCGGGGGCGCCGGGTACGAGCAGTACTTC. Encoded protein: CASTPGGAGYEQYF.

This clonotype was observed once. The chain is built from TRBV6-6 and TRBJ2-3; 15 nucleotides align to TRBD2. CDR3 length equals 18 residues. Germline V gene lookup returns CDR1 MNHNY and CDR2 SVGAGI (reference sequence). V lost 6 bases to trimming and J lost 3 bases; unmatched junction nucleotides: 10. In DNA form, the CDR3 reads TGTGCCAGCAGCCTACCTCGGACTAGCGGGGGGGCAACAGATACGCAGTATTTT. Translating gives CASSLPRTSGGATDTQYF.

This clonotype was found many times. This chain uses TRBV7-8 with TRBJ2-3; 12 nucleotides align to TRBD1. The trim removed 1 base at V and 4 bases at J, leaving 6 bases unmatched. The germline V gene encodes CDR1 SGHVS and CDR2 FQNEAQ. The CDR3 has 17 residues. CDR3 sequence: CASSLGFRDRGPDTQYF. CDR3 DNA sequence: TGTGCCAGCAGCTTAGGATTCCGGGACAGGGGGCCAGATACGCAGTATTTT. The full variable domain, in which reference TRBV7-8 and TRBJ2-3 provide the parts outside the CDR3, is GAGVSQSPRYKVAKRGQDVALRCDPISGHVSLFWYQQALGQGPEFLTYFQNEAQLDKSGLPSDRFFAERPEGSVSTLKIQRTQQEDSAVYLCASSLGFRDRGPDTQYFGPGTRLTVL.

The V and J genes are TRBV14 and TRBJ1-6; no clear D. Trimming removed 5 bases at V and 0 bases at J, with 8 bases between. The CDR3 is 15 residues long. Germline assignment: CDR1 SGHDN and CDR2 FVKESK. The CDR3 region is CASSSMSSYNSPLHF. CDR3 nucleotide sequence: TGTGCCAGCAGCTCGATGAGCTCCTATAATTCACCCCTCCACTTT. The full variable domain, with the rest looked up from reference TRBV14 and TRBJ1-6, is EAGVTQFPSHSVIEKGQTVTLRCDPISGHDNLYWYRRVMGKEIKFLLHFVKESKQDESGMPNNRFLAERTGGTYSTLKVQPAELEDSGVYFCASSSMSSYNSPLHFGNGTRLTVT.

The chain is built from TRBV4-1 and TRBJ1-5; D is unclear. The CDR3 is 17 amino acids. V was trimmed by 0 bases and J by 0 bases, leaving 12 bases between them. Germline V gene lookup returns CDR1 MGHRA and CDR2 YSYEKL. The CDR3 nucleotides read TGCGCCAGCAGCCAAGATACAGCCCATTATAGCAATCAGCCCCAGCATTTT. It specifies CASSQDTAHYSNQPQHF.

This clonotype was seen once. V is TRBV15 and J is TRBJ2-2; TRBD1 matches 9 bases. The junction had 10 bases not matched to a gene; V was cut back by 0 bases and J by 5 bases. The CDR3 spans 18 residues. The germline CDR1 and CDR2 sequences are LNHNV and YYDKDF (reference sequence). CDR3 coding DNA: TGTGCCACCAGCAGAGATCCGGGACAGGGATCTGGGACCGGGGAGCTGTTTTTT. Protein product: CATSRDPGQGSGTGELFF.

This clonotype has a count of ten or more. The chain recombines TRBV9 with TRBJ2-1; a weak D match, TRBD2 (7 bases). The V end was cut by 0 bases, the J end by 8 bases, with 9 bases between. The CDR3 has 13 residues. Germline assignment: CDR1 SGDLS and CDR2 YYNGEE. The CDR3 sequence: CASSVGGGDEQFF. For the CDR3, the DNA is TGTGCCAGCAGCGTAGGCGGGGGCGATGAGCAGTTCTTC. The full variable domain, in which reference TRBV9 and TRBJ2-1 provide the parts outside the CDR3, is DSGVTQTPKHLITATGQRVTLRCSPRSGDLSVYWYQQSLDQGLQFLIQYYNGEERAKGNILERFSAQQFPDLHSELNLSSLELGDSALYFCASSVGGGDEQFFGPGTRLTVL.

This clonotype was recorded a few times. The chain uses TRBV29-1 and TRBJ2-1; possibly TRBD2 for D (7 bases). The CDR3 sequence is 13 residues long. V was shortened by 3 bases and J by 3 bases, with 9 bases between the two germline ends. CDR1 SQVTM and CDR2 ANQGSEA come from the germline V gene. This CDR3 is CSVEGGHYNEQFF. The CDR3 DNA reads as TGCAGCGTTGAGGGGGGGCACTACAATGAGCAGTTCTTC.

Concerning this clonotype: The junction differs from germline at one of its ends, possibly a read error. The chain couples TRBV7-2 to TRBJ2-7, with 7 positions matching TRBD1. The CDR3 is 14 residues long. Germline CDR1 SGHTA, CDR2 FQGNSA. This CDR3 is CANSSGTAFYEQYF. In nucleotides, the CDR3 is TGTGCCAACAGCTCCGGGACAGCTTTCTACGAGCAGTACTTC.

The chain combines TRBV3-1 with TRBJ2-1, with D possibly being TRBD2 (6 bases). Germline loops: CDR1 LGHDT, CDR2 YNNKEL (reference sequence). Between the trimmed V and J ends, which lost 3 bases and 9 bases, there was a span of 18 bases. CDR3 size: 15 residues. The DNA for the CDR3 is TGTGCCAGCAGCCACTTGTTGGGGGGAGCGAGTGAGCAGTTCTTC. As protein: CASSHLLGGASEQFF.

For this clonotype: One junction end disagrees with the germline gene, perhaps due to a read error. The chain joins TRBV4-1 to TRBJ2-3, with no clear D. The CDR3 runs 13 residues. The germline CDR1 and CDR2 sequences are MGHRA and YSYEKL. The CDR3 sequence is CAGSQEMGATQYF. DNA for the CDR3: TGCGCCGGCAGCCAAGAAATGGGTGCTACGCAGTATTTT.

The V gene is TRBV27, the J gene TRBJ2-7; weak D call: TRBD1 (6 bases). V lost 6 bases and J 2 bases, leaving 23 bases between the germline ends. This CDR3 comprises 17 residues. Per the germline V gene, CDR1 is MNHEY and CDR2 is SMNVEV (reference sequence). CDR3 region: CASSPLPPGVEAYEQYF. DNA for the CDR3: TGTGCCAGCAGCCCTCTCCCCCCAGGGGTCGAGGCCTACGAGCAGTACTTC.

A few counts support this clonotype. The chain uses TRBV6-5 and TRBJ2-5; 7 bases map to TRBD2. With V trimmed by 4 bases and J by 3 bases, 8 bases remained unmatched. There are 15 residues in the CDR3. Germline CDR1 MNHEY, CDR2 SVGAGI. The CDR3 DNA reads as TGTGCCAGCAGTTTGGGGGGGGGAGTGGAAGAGACCCAGTACTTC. Its translation: CASSLGGGVEETQYF.